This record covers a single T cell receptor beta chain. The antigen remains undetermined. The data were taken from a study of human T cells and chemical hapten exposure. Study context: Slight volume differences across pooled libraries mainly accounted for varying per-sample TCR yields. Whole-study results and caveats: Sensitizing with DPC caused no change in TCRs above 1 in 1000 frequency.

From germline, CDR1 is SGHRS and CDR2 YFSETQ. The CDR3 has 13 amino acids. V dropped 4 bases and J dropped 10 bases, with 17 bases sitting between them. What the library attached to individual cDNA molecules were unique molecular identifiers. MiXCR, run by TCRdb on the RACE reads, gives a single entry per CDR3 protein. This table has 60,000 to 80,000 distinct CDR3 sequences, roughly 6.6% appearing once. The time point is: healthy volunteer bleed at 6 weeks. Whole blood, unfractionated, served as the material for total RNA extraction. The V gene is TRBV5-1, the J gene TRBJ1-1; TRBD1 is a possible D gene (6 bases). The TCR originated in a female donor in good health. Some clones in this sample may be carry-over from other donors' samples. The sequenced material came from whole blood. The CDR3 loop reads CASSPEYREGAFF. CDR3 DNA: TGCGCCAGCAGCCCCGAATACAGGGAAGGAGCTTTCTTT.